Listed here are 5 T cell receptor beta chains from one sample, sequenced in a study of human T cells and chemical hapten exposure. Time point reported: patch test 3, about 24 weeks after DPC sensitization. Documented treatment: therapeutic diphenylcyclopropenone sensitization with weekly scalp DPC. TCRdb independently ran MiXCR on the RACE reads; one entry per CDR3 protein. The sample holds tens of thousands of distinct CDR3 sequences, 5.8% seen once. The sample consisted of whole blood, taken in connection with sensitization to the hapten diphenylcyclopropenone (DPC). The source is a man aged 25-45 years with alopecia areata. Some clones in this sample may be carry-over from other donors' samples.

This clonotype has at least ten counts. The chain uses TRBV4-1 and TRBJ2-3, with D possibly matching TRBD2 (6 bases). V lost 5 bases and J lost 1, with 28 bases in between. Per germline, CDR1 MGHRA and CDR2 YSYEKL. The CDR3 has 20 amino acids. CDR3 residues: CASSEASTYTSPGGTDTQYF. For the CDR3, the DNA is TGCGCCAGCAGCGAAGCCTCCACCTACACCAGTCCGGGGGGCACAGATACGCAGTATTTT.

This clonotype has ten or more counts. V and J are TRBV13 and TRBJ2-1; D not certain. CDR3 length: 11 residues. V lost 4 bases, J lost 8 bases, and 6 bases lay in between. Germline V gene sequence: CDR1 PRHDT, CDR2 FYEKMQ (reference sequence). The CDR3 nucleotides are TGTGCCAGCAGCTGGGTTGATGAGCAGTTCTTC. Its translation is CASSWVDEQFF.

This clonotype occurred many times. This chain connects TRBV18 to TRBJ1-4, with 7 bases aligning to TRBD1. CDR3 size: 16 residues. The ends lost 2 bases at V and 0 bases at J; junction bases unmatched: 3. Germline lookup yields CDR1 KGHSH and CDR2 LQKENI. The CDR3 spells CASSPGTVATNEKLFF. DNA for the CDR3: TGTGCCAGCTCACCAGGGACAGTTGCAACTAATGAAAAACTGTTTTTT.

This clonotype has ten or more counts. V is TRBV20-1 and J is TRBJ1-1; the D is unclear. In germline, CDR1 is DFQATT, CDR2 SNEGSKA (reference sequence). Trimming stripped 3 bases from V and 11 bases from J, with 10 bases between. This CDR3 spans 10 amino acids. CDR3 protein: CSARKETAFF. DNA of the CDR3: TGCAGTGCTAGGAAAGAAACCGCTTTCTTT.

This clonotype appeared many times. V gene TRBV6-5 combines with J gene TRBJ1-4, with D maybe TRBD1 (6 bases). V lost 1 base and J 0 bases, leaving 18 bases between the germline ends. The length of the CDR3 is 19 residues. Germline V gives CDR1 MNHEY, CDR2 SVGAGI. The DNA of the CDR3 is TGTGCCAGCAGTTACTTAACTTCCGGGACACCTACAACTAATGAAAAACTGTTTTTT. Translated, it gives CASSYLTSGTPTTNEKLFF.